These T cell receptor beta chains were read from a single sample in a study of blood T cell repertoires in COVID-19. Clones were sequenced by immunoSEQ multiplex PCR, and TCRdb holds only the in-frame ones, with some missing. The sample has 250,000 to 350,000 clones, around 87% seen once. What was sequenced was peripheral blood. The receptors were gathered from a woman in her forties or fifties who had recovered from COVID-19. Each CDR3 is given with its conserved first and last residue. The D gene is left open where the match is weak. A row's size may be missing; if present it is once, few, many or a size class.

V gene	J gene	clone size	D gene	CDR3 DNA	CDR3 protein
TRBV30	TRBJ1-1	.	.	TGTGCCTGGAGTGTATCTGCGAAGACTGAAGCTTTCTTT	CAWSVSAKTEAFF
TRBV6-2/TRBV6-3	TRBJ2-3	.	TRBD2	TGTGCCAGCAGTTCGAGGACTAGGGCTACAGATACGCAGTATTTT	CASSSRTRATDTQYF
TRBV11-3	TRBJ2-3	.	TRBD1	TGTGCCAGCAGCTTAGATTCATCAGGGACAGGGACAGATACGCAGTATTTT	CASSLDSSGTGTDTQYF
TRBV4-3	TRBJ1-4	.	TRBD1	TGCGCCAGCAGCCAAGAGCAGGGGGCTAGAGAAAAACTGTTTTTT	CASSQEQGAREKLFF
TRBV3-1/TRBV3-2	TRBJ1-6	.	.	TGTGCCAGCAGCCAAGGAATTAGCTCCTATAATTCACCCCTCCACTTT	CASSQGISSYNSPLHF
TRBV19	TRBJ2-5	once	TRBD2	TGTGCCAGTAGTCGCCTAGCGGGGCAACAAGAGACCCAGTACTTC	CASSRLAGQQETQYF
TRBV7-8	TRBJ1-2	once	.	TGTGCCAGCAGCTTACCAGGCAGATCCTATGGCTACACCTTC	CASSLPGRSYGYTF
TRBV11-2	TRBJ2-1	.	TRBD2	TGTGCCAGCAGCTCCTCTAGCGGGGGGTGGTTCAATGAGCAGTTCTTC	CASSSSSGGWFNEQFF
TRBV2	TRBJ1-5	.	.	TGTGCCAGTAAAACGGGACATCGAAATCAGCCCCAGCATTTT	CASKTGHRNQPQHF
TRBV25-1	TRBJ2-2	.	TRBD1	TGTGCCAGCAGTCAAACAAAGACAGGGACGGGCGGGGAGCTGTTTTTT	CASSQTKTGTGGELFF
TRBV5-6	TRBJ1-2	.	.	TGTGCCAGCAGCTTGGCTGGGGCGGACATCTATGGCTACACCTTC	CASSLAGADIYGYTF
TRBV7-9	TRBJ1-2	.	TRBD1	TGTGCCAGCAGCGCTCGACAGGGCGATGGCTACACCTTC	CASSARQGDGYTF
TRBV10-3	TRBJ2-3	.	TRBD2	TGTGCCATCAGTCGACTAGCGGGAGTAGGAGATACGCAGTATTTT	CAISRLAGVGDTQYF
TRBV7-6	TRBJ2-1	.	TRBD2	TGTGCCAGCAGCTTAGGTCTAGCGGGAGGATACAATGAGCAGTTCTTC	CASSLGLAGGYNEQFF
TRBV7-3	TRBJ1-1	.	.	TGTGCCAGCAGCTCTCAGGGGAACACTGAAGCTTTCTTT	CASSSQGNTEAFF
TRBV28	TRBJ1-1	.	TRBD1	TGTGCCGGAATCGGACAGGGGGCAAGGAAGACTGAAGCTTTCTTT	CAGIGQGARKTEAFF
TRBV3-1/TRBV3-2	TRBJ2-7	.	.	TGTGCCAGCGGTTCAGGGGCCTCCTACGAGCAGTACTTC	CASGSGASYEQYF
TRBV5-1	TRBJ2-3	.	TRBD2	TGCGCCAGCAGGTCTTCCGGGGGGAGCACAGATACGCAGTATTTT	CASRSSGGSTDTQYF
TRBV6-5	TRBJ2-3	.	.	TGTGCCAGCAGTTTGCAGAGCACAGATACGCAGTATTTT	CASSLQSTDTQYF
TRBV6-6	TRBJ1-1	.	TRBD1	TGTGCCAGCAGCCAGAATACAGGGGTTTCGGAGAAAGCTTTCTTT	CASSQNTGVSEKAFF
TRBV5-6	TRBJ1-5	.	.	TGTGCCAGCAGCCCAATGGGGGGGCTAAATCAGCCCCAGCATTTT	CASSPMGGLNQPQHF
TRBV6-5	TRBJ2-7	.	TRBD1	TGTGCCAGCAGACAACTACAGGGGGCCCCCTACGAGCAGTACTTC	CASRQLQGAPYEQYF